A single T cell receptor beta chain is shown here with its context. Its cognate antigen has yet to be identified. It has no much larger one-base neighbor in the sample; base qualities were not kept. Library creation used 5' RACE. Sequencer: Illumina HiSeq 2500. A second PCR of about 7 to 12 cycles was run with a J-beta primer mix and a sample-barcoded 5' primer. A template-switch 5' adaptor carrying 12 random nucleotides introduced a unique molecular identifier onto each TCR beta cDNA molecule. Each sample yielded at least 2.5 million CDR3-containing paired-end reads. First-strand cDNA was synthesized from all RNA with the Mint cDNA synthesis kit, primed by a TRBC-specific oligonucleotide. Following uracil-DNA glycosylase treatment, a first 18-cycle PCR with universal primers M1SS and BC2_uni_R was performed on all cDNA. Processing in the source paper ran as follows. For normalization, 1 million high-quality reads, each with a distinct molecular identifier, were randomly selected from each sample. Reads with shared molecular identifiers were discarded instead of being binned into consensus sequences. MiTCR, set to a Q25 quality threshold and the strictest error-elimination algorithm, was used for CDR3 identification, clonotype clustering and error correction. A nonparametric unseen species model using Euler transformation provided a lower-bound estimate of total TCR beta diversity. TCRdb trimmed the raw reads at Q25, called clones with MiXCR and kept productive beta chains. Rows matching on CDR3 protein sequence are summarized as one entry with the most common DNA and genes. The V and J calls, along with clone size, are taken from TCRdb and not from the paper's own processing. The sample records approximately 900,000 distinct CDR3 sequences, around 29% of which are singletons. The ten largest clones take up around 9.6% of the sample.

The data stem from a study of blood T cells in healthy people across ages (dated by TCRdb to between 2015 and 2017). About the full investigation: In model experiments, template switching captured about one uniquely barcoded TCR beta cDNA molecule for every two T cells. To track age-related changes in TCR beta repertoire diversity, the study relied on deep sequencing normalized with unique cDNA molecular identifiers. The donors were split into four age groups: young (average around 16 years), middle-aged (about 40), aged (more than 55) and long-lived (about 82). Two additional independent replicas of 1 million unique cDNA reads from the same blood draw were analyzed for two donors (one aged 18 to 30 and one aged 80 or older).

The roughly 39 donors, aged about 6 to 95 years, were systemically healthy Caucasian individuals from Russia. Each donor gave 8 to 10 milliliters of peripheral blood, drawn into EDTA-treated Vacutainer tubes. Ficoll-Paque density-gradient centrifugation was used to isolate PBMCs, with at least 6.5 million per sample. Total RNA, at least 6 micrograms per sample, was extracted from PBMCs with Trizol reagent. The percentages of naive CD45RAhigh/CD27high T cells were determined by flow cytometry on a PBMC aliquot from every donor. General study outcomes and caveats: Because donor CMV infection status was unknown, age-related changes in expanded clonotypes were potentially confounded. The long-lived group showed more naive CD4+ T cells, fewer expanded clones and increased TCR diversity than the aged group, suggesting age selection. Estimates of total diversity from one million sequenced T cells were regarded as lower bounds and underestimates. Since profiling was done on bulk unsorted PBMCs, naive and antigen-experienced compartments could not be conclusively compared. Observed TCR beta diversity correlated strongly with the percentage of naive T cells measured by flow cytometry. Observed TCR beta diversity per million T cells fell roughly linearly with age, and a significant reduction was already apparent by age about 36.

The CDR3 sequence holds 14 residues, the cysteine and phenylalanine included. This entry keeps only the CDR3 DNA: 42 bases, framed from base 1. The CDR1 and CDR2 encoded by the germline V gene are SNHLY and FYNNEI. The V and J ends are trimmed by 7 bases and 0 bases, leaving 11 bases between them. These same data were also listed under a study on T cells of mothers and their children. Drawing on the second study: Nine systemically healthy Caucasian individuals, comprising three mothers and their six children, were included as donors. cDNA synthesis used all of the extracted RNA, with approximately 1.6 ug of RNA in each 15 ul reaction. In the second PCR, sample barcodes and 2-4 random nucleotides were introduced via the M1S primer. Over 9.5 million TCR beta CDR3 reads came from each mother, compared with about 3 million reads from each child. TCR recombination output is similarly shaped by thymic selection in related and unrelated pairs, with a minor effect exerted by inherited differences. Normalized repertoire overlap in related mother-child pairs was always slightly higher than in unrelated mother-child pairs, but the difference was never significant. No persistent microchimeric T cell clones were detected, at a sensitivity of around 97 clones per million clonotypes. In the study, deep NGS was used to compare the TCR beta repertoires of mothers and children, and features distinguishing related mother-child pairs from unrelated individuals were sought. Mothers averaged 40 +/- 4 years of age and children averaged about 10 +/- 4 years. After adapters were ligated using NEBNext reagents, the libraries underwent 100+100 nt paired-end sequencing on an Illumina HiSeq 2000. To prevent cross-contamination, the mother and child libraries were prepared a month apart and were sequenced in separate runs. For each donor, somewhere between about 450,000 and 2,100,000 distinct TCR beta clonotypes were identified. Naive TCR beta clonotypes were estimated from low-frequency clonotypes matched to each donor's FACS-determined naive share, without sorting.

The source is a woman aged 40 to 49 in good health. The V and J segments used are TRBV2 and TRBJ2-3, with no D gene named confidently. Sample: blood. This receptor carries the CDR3 CASTVRLSTDTQYF. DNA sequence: TGTGCCAGCACGGTCAGACTTAGCACAGATACGCAGTATTTT. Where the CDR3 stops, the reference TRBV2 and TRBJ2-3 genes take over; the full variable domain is EPEVTQTPSHQVTQMGQEVILRCVPISNHLYFYWYRQILGQKVEFLVSFYNNEISEKSEIFDDQFSVERPDGSNFTLKIRSTKLEDSAMYFCASTVRLSTDTQYFGPGTRLTVL.